This TCR beta chain was identified during a study of T cell changes during pregnancy in multiple sclerosis. Here immunoSEQ multiplex PCR was the method, and the copy in TCRdb shows in-frame clones only, minus some. Of under 70,000 clones in the sample, around 92% are singletons; the top ten hold over 1%. This clone was seen a handful of times. This CDR3 is 15 amino acids long. CDR1 and CDR2 from the germline V gene are SGHTA and FQGTGA. Trimming shortened V by 0 bases and J by 4 bases, and 9 bases separated the two germline ends. J is TRBJ2-2 and V is TRBV7-3, with D possibly being TRBD2 (6 bases). This sample comprised peripheral blood, obtained after pregnancy. This TCR was recovered from a female donor in good health, enrolled as a control in a pregnancy study. The CDR3 sequence: CASSLTPGGTGELFF. Here the CDR3 DNA reads TGTGCCAGCAGCTTAACGCCCGGGGGCACCGGGGAGCTGTTTTTT.